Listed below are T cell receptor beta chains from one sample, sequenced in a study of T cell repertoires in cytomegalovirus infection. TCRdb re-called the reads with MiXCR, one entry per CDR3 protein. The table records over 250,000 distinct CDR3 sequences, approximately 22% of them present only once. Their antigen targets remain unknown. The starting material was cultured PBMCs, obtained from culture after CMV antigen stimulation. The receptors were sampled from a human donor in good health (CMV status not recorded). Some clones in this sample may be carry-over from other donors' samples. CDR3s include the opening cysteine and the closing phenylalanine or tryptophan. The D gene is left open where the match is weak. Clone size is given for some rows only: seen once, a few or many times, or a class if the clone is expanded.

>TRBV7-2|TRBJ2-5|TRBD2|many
TGTGCCAGCAGCTTAAGGACTAGCGGGCTCGGAGAGACCCAGTACTTC
CASSLRTSGLGETQYF
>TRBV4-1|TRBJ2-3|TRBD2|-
TGCGCCAGCAGCCAAGAGGCGATACTAGCGGGAGCCTCAGATACGCAGTATTTT
CASSQEAILAGASDTQYF
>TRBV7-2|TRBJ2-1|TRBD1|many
TGTGCCAGCAGCTTTGGGACAGCTCTCCACAATGAGCAGTTCTTC
CASSFGTALHNEQFF
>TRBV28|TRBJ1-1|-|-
TGTGCCAGCAGTTCACCAGGACAGTTCATGAACACTGAAGCTTTCTTT
CASSSPGQFMNTEAFF
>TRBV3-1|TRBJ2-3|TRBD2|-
TGTGCCAGCAGCCAAGGACTAGCGGGAGCGTTCACAGATACGCAGTATTTT
CASSQGLAGAFTDTQYF
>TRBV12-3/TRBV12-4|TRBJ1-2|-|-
TGTGCCAGCAGTTTAGAGGTCTATGGCTACACCTTC
CASSLEVYGYTF
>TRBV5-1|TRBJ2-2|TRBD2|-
TGCGCCAGCAGCTTTATTGGACTAGCGGGAATCGGCACCGGGGAGCTGTTTTTT
CASSFIGLAGIGTGELFF
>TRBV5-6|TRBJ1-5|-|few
TGTGCCAGCAGCCTTAATGCGGAGCCCCAGCATTTT
CASSLNAEPQHF
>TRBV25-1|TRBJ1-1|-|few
TGTGCCAGCAGGGAACAGGGACGGAACACTGAAGCTTTCTTT
CASREQGRNTEAFF
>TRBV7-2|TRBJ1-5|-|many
TGTGCCAGCAGCCCCCTCGCGGAGTCATCTCAGCCCCAGCATTTT
CASSPLAESSQPQHF
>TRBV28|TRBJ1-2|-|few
TGTGCCAGCGTTGTTCCCGGGGGGCAGGGGTATGGCTACACCTTC
CASVVPGGQGYGYTF
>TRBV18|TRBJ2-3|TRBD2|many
TGTGCCAGCTCATCCTCTAGCGGAGGCACAGATACGCAGTATTTT
CASSSSSGGTDTQYF
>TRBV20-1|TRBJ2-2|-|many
TGCAGCGTAGAGGGCAGGGAAAGGGACACCGGGGAGCTGTTTTTT
CSVEGRERDTGELFF
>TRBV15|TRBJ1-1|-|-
TGTGCCACCAGCAGAGGAGGCCAGGGGGAAGCTTTCTTT
CATSRGGQGEAFF
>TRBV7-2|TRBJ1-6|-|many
TGTGCCAGCAGCTTAGGCCGGGACGAATCACCCCTCCACTTT
CASSLGRDESPLHF
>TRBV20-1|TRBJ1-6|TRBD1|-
TGCAGTGCGACCCCGACAGGGGCGTTGAGATCACCCCTCCACTTT
CSATPTGALRSPLHF
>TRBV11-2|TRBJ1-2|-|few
TGTGCCAGCGGCAGGGAACTCGGTGGCTACACCTTC
CASGRELGGYTF
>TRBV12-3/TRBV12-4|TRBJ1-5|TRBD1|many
TGTGCCAGCAGGATAACAGGGGTGGAACAGCCCCAGCATTTT
CASRITGVEQPQHF
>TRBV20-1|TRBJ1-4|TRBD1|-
TGCAGTGCTAGCATGGACAGGGATGAAAAACTGTTTTTT
CSASMDRDEKLFF
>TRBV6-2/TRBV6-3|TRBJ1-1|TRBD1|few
TGTGCCAGCAGTTACGGACAGGGGGACACTGAAGCTTTCTTT
CASSYGQGDTEAFF
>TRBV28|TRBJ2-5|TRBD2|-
TGTGCCAGCAGTTTATACTTCCAGCGGGAATACCAAGAGACCCAGTACTTC
CASSLYFQREYQETQYF
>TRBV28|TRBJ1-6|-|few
TGTGCCAGCAGCTCGGACGTGCTCTATAATTCACCCCTCCACTTT
CASSSDVLYNSPLHF
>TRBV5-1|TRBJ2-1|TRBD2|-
TGCGCCAGCAGTCGGACTAGCGGGAGTTCAAATGAGCAGTTCTTC
CASSRTSGSSNEQFF
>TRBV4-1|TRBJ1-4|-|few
TGCGCCAGCAGCCAACCTTTTGCAACTAATGAAAAACTGTTTTTT
CASSQPFATNEKLFF
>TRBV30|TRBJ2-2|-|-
TGTGCCTGGAGTGTAAAGCCTCAGGGACCCGGGGAGCTGTTTTTT
CAWSVKPQGPGELFF
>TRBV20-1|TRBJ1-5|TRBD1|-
TGCAGTGCTAGAGGGGACAGGGATCAGCCCCAGCATTTT
CSARGDRDQPQHF
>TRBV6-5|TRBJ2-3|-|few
TGTGCCAGCAGTTACAACCAGGGGATCACAGATACGCAGTATTTT
CASSYNQGITDTQYF
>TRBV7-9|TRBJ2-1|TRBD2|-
TGTGCCAGCAGCTCGATGACCGGGACTAGCGGGAGGGCCGACAATGAGCAGTTCTTC
CASSSMTGTSGRADNEQFF
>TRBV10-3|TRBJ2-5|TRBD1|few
TGTGCCATCAGTGTTGGACAGGGGGCCGGGAACCAAGAGACCCAGTACTTC
CAISVGQGAGNQETQYF
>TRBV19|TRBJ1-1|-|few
TGTGCCAGTAGTATACGTAGTTACACTGAAGCTTTCTTT
CASSIRSYTEAFF
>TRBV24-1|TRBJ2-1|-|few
TGTGCCACCAGTGATTACAGCTCCTACAATGAGCAGTTCTTC
CATSDYSSYNEQFF
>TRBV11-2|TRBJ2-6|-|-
TGTGCCAGCAGCTTAGCGGCGGTCAGAAGCTCTGGGGCCAACGTCCTGACTTTC
CASSLAAVRSSGANVLTF
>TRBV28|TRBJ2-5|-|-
TGTGCCAGCAGTTTACGGGACACCCAAGAGACCCAGTACTTC
CASSLRDTQETQYF
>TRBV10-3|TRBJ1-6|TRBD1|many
TGTGCCATCAGTGATACAGGGGATTCACCCCTCCACTTT
CAISDTGDSPLHF
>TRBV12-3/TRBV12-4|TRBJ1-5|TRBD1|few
TGTGCCAGCAGTCGACAGGGGTATCAGCCCCAGCATTTT
CASSRQGYQPQHF
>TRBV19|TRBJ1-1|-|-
TGTGCCAGTAGTATGGGGAGGAACACTGAAGCTTTCTTT
CASSMGRNTEAFF
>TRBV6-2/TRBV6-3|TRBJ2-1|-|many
TGTGCCAGCAGTGTTTTAGGGGAATACAATGAGCAGTTCTTC
CASSVLGEYNEQFF
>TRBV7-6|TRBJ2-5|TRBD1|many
TGTGCCAGCAGCTTAAACGGGGGACAGGGGGCAGGCGAGACCCAGTACTTC
CASSLNGGQGAGETQYF
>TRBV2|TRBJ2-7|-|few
TGTGCCAGCAGTGTTCGGGTAGACCTGTACGAGCAGTACTTC
CASSVRVDLYEQYF
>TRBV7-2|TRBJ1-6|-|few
TGTGCCAGCAGCTTACGTCGACAATCTAATTCACCCCTCCACTTT
CASSLRRQSNSPLHF